By sample fraction, the clone carrying this T cell receptor (beta chain) is medium-sized (0.01 to 0.1%). Blood genomic DNA input for TRB amplification was about 240-550 ng. BIOMED2 TRB-A/B primer pools were used in multiplex TRB PCR. Each CDR3 protein is one row after TCRdb ran MiXCR on the multiplex PCR reads. Here the sample spans approximately 3,000 distinct CDR3 sequences, roughly 25% being singletons. This sample is drawn from a study of T and B cells in COVID-19 patients. In the study overall: Active-infection patients were older, median approximately 68 years, than recovered patients, median about 36 years.

Germline CDR1 is MNHEY and CDR2 is SMNVEV (reference sequence). This CDR3 spans 15 amino acids. Trimming took 5 bases from V and 1 from J, leaving 11 bases between them. This sequence joins TRBV27 and TRBJ2-2; D is tentatively TRBD1 or TRBD2 (5 bases each). The sample consisted of blood. This TCR was sampled from a human donor with active COVID-19. CDR3 loop: CASSDWGLNTGELFF. As DNA, the CDR3 is TGTGCCAGCAGTGACTGGGGGTTGAACACCGGGGAGCTGTTTTTT.